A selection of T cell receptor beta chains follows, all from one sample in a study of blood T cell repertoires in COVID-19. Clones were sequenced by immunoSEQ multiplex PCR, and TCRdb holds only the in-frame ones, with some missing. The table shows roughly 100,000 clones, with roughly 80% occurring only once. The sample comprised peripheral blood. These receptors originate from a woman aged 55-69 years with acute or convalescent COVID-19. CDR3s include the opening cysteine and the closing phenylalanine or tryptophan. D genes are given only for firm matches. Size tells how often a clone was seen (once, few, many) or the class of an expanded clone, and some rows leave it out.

cdr3_nt: TGTGCCAGCTCACTGGGACAGGGGATTGAAAAACTGTTTTTT
cdr3_aa: CASSLGQGIEKLFF
clone_size: -
d_call: TRBD1
v_call: TRBV18
j_call: TRBJ1-4

cdr3_nt: TGTGCCAGCAGCTTGGGGCTAGCGGGAGATAGGGAGCAGTTCTTC
cdr3_aa: CASSLGLAGDREQFF
clone_size: -
d_call: TRBD2
v_call: TRBV5-5
j_call: TRBJ2-1

cdr3_nt: TGTGCCAGCACCTCCGGGGTGGGCAATTCACCCCTCCACTTT
cdr3_aa: CASTSGVGNSPLHF
clone_size: -
d_call: -
v_call: TRBV6-5
j_call: TRBJ1-6

cdr3_nt: TGTGCCAGCAGCCCTTTCGGGGGGTCGGACACCGGGGAGCTGTTTTTT
cdr3_aa: CASSPFGGSDTGELFF
clone_size: -
d_call: TRBD2
v_call: TRBV5-4
j_call: TRBJ2-2

cdr3_nt: TGTGCCAGCAGCTTGGGGGGACAGGGGGCCACAGATACGCAGTATTTT
cdr3_aa: CASSLGGQGATDTQYF
clone_size: -
d_call: TRBD1
v_call: TRBV5-4
j_call: TRBJ2-3

cdr3_nt: TGTGCCAGCAGCTTACTAGCGGGATCTTACAATGAGCAGTTCTTC
cdr3_aa: CASSLLAGSYNEQFF
clone_size: -
d_call: TRBD2
v_call: TRBV7-3
j_call: TRBJ2-1

cdr3_nt: TGTGCCAGCAGCCAAGCAACAGGGGATCAGCCCCAGCATTTT
cdr3_aa: CASSQATGDQPQHF
clone_size: -
d_call: TRBD1
v_call: TRBV3-1/TRBV3-2
j_call: TRBJ1-5

cdr3_nt: TGTGCCAGTACCTCCTTCCTGGTAAGAGGCATGAACACTGAAGCTTTCTTT
cdr3_aa: CASTSFLVRGMNTEAFF
clone_size: -
d_call: -
v_call: TRBV19
j_call: TRBJ1-1

cdr3_nt: TGTGCCAGCAGTTCACGGGGGGCCAATCAGCCCCAGCATTTT
cdr3_aa: CASSSRGANQPQHF
clone_size: -
d_call: -
v_call: TRBV27
j_call: TRBJ1-5

cdr3_nt: TGTGCCAGCAGTTCTTCTAGCGGAAACACCGGGGAGCTGTTTTTT
cdr3_aa: CASSSSSGNTGELFF
clone_size: -
d_call: TRBD2
v_call: TRBV6-5
j_call: TRBJ2-2

cdr3_nt: TGTGCCAGCAGCTGGACAGGGGGGACAGATACGCAGTATTTT
cdr3_aa: CASSWTGGTDTQYF
clone_size: -
d_call: TRBD1
v_call: TRBV6-5
j_call: TRBJ2-3

cdr3_nt: TGTGCCGTAATGGGGACAGGGGAATACTATGGCTACACCTTC
cdr3_aa: CAVMGTGEYYGYTF
clone_size: -
d_call: TRBD1
v_call: TRBV28
j_call: TRBJ1-2

cdr3_nt: TGTGCCAGCAGCCAAGACAAGGGGGCGAACATTCAGTACTTC
cdr3_aa: CASSQDKGANIQYF
clone_size: -
d_call: TRBD1
v_call: TRBV3-1/TRBV3-2
j_call: TRBJ2-4

cdr3_nt: TGTGCCAGCAGCTTACCCCGGCGGGAGGCGAACACCGGGGAGCTGTTTTTT
cdr3_aa: CASSLPRREANTGELFF
clone_size: few
d_call: TRBD2
v_call: TRBV7-2
j_call: TRBJ2-2

cdr3_nt: TGTGCCAGCAGCTTAGAAACAGAAAACTATGGCTACACCTTC
cdr3_aa: CASSLETENYGYTF
clone_size: few
d_call: -
v_call: TRBV7-9
j_call: TRBJ1-2

cdr3_nt: TGTGCCAGCAGCTCACGGGGACTAGCGGGAGGTTACAATGAGCAGTTCTTC
cdr3_aa: CASSSRGLAGGYNEQFF
clone_size: -
d_call: TRBD2
v_call: TRBV7-2
j_call: TRBJ2-1

cdr3_nt: TGTGCCAGCAGCCAAGGCCCAGGTCGCGGCTACACCTTC
cdr3_aa: CASSQGPGRGYTF
clone_size: -
d_call: -
v_call: TRBV3-1/TRBV3-2
j_call: TRBJ1-2

cdr3_nt: TGTGCCAGCAGCACGATTCAGGGAAGGGAAAAACTGTTTTTT
cdr3_aa: CASSTIQGREKLFF
clone_size: -
d_call: -
v_call: TRBV7-9
j_call: TRBJ1-4

cdr3_nt: TGTGCCAGCAGAGAGACAGGGACAGCTAACTATGGCTACACCTTC
cdr3_aa: CASRETGTANYGYTF
clone_size: -
d_call: TRBD1
v_call: TRBV6-5
j_call: TRBJ1-2

cdr3_nt: TGCAGCGTTGTCCAGGGGAGGGATTCGCGTGGCTACACCTTC
cdr3_aa: CSVVQGRDSRGYTF
clone_size: -
d_call: -
v_call: TRBV29-1
j_call: TRBJ1-2

cdr3_nt: TGTGCCAGTAGTATACATGGGGGGGCGAGTCAGCCCCAGCATTTT
cdr3_aa: CASSIHGGASQPQHF
clone_size: -
d_call: -
v_call: TRBV19
j_call: TRBJ1-5

cdr3_nt: TGTGCCAGCAGCCCCGGGGACAATGAGCAGTTCTTC
cdr3_aa: CASSPGDNEQFF
clone_size: -
d_call: -
v_call: TRBV6-6
j_call: TRBJ2-1

cdr3_nt: TGTGCCAGCTCACCGGCGGGGGCCCGGTCAGTCGAAGCTTTCTTT
cdr3_aa: CASSPAGARSVEAFF
clone_size: -
d_call: -
v_call: TRBV18
j_call: TRBJ1-1

cdr3_nt: TGTGCCAGCAGCTTCCCGGGGGGACACAATGAGCAGTTCTTC
cdr3_aa: CASSFPGGHNEQFF
clone_size: -
d_call: TRBD2
v_call: TRBV7-3
j_call: TRBJ2-1

cdr3_nt: TGTGCCAGCGGACGACAGGCAAACACTGAAGCTTTCTTT
cdr3_aa: CASGRQANTEAFF
clone_size: -
d_call: -
v_call: TRBV7-9
j_call: TRBJ1-1

cdr3_nt: TGCAGCACAGAGCGGGAGGCGAAATACAATGAGCAGTTCTTC
cdr3_aa: CSTEREAKYNEQFF
clone_size: -
d_call: TRBD2
v_call: TRBV29-1
j_call: TRBJ2-1

cdr3_nt: TGTGCCAGTAGTCTGGGACAGGTGGCTAGTCGGGAGCAGTTCTTC
cdr3_aa: CASSLGQVASREQFF
clone_size: -
d_call: TRBD1
v_call: TRBV19
j_call: TRBJ2-1

cdr3_nt: TGTGCCAGCAGCAGGGACAGTTTCTCTGGAAACACCATATATTTT
cdr3_aa: CASSRDSFSGNTIYF
clone_size: -
d_call: TRBD1
v_call: TRBV5-8
j_call: TRBJ1-3

cdr3_nt: TGTGCCAGCAGTTTGACACAGGGGCGGCATCAGCCCCAGCATTTT
cdr3_aa: CASSLTQGRHQPQHF
clone_size: -
d_call: TRBD1
v_call: TRBV28
j_call: TRBJ1-5

cdr3_nt: TGCGCCAGCAGCTTGGTTCCAGGTCAGTACGAGCAGTACTTC
cdr3_aa: CASSLVPGQYEQYF
clone_size: -
d_call: -
v_call: TRBV5-1
j_call: TRBJ2-7

cdr3_nt: TGTGCCAGCTCTCGCGATCCGGGGGGCTCTGGGGCCAACGTCCTGACTTTC
cdr3_aa: CASSRDPGGSGANVLTF
clone_size: -
d_call: TRBD2
v_call: TRBV18
j_call: TRBJ2-6

cdr3_nt: TGTGCCAGCAGCGGTGGAGGTGGCTACACCTTC
cdr3_aa: CASSGGGGYTF
clone_size: -
d_call: -
v_call: TRBV5-4
j_call: TRBJ1-2